This TCR beta chain was captured by sequencing in a study of T cell responses to AZD1222 COVID-19 vaccine (dated by TCRdb to about 2021). Regarding the research as a whole: TCR sequencing covered roughly 230 trial participants: approximately 200 given two doses of AZD1222 and 26 given two doses of MenACWY control vaccine. Trial participants were enrolled into age subgroups of 18-55, 56-69 and 70-plus years, which contained about 160, 30 and 59 TCR-sequenced participants, respectively.

In light of the paper, this sample's time point label describes: about 28 days (+/-7) after the second vaccine dose. AZD1222 recipients with second doses at about 4 weeks or about 12 weeks were pooled, because spike-specific TCR depth and breadth did not differ between schedules. Samples from vaccinated people were obtained from the UK trials COV001 and COV002, which included a single-blind randomized controlled phase 2/3 trial of AZD1222 (ChAdOx1 nCoV-19) in healthy adults. For TCRbeta chain sequencing, PBMC samples from trial participants were taken at day 0 and at day 28 after the second dose. Comments on this clone: The specificity of this receptor is unknown. Per-base quality was not reported, and no clone a single base away is much larger than it.

The germline V gene provides CDR1 MDHEN and CDR2 SYDVKM. Including the terminal cysteine and phenylalanine, the CDR3 comprises 17 residues. Here the CDR3 DNA is all that survives: 51 bases in frame from base 1. The junction shows trimming of 2 bases on V and 2 bases on J, plus 15 bases between the germline ends. The CDR3 regions of human TCRbeta chains were analyzed by immunosequencing. Under the source paper's analysis protocol: TCRs in the repertoires were compared against a reference library of SARS-CoV-2-specific TCRs that had been generated with the MIRA antigen-specificity platform. Breadth meant the fraction of unique TCRs that were SARS-CoV-2-associated, whereas depth meant the fraction of total T cells that were SARS-CoV-2-associated. Using the MIRA data, each spike-specific TCR was assigned both to the spike region to which the TCR was reactive and to a CD4 or CD8 class. Log10-transformed breadth and depth values were compared by one-way ANOVA with Sidak's multiple comparisons tests. The table was pulled from immuneACCESS by TCRdb, which kept in-frame rearrangements only. Such tables lose some clones; where checked, under half of the loss comes from unresolved V genes, and the rest has no known cause. D and trimming come from the DNA, and the V and J calls and clone size come from that table. The sample contains around 270,000 clones, approximately 94% of them found a single time. Jointly, the top ten make up less than 0.6% of the sample.

Findings and caveats that apply to the study as a whole: Nearly half of unique spike-specific TCRs reportedly recognized epitopes outside regions mutated in the B.1.351 and B.1.1.7 variants. The whole spike protein was spanned by vaccine-associated CD4 TCRs, and dominant responses were seen in regions 160-218 and 743-854. Only a handful of AZD1222 recipients were SARS-CoV-2 seropositive at baseline, limiting conclusions about previously exposed vaccinees. Most participants were white British and females outnumbered males, and the authors suggested that clonal diversity may have been underestimated. Because no samples from the day 14 peak response were available, repertoires could be characterized only after the peak T cell response. After two AZD1222 doses, both the breadth and the depth of spike-specific TCRs were significantly higher than at day 0 and than in MenACWY recipients. In the small 56-69-year group, the increase in depth fell short of significance, most likely because of low power.

The receptor was isolated from an adult who received the AZD1222 COVID-19 vaccine. The V and J genes are TRBV28 and TRBJ2-2, with a tentative D gene TRBD1 over 6 matching bases. Sequenced here: peripheral blood, sampled 28 days after the second AZD1222 dose. The CDR3 region: CASSLDIGQINTGELFF. The sequenced DNA: TGTGCCAGCAGTTTAGACATAGGACAGATAAACACCGGGGAGCTGTTTTTT.